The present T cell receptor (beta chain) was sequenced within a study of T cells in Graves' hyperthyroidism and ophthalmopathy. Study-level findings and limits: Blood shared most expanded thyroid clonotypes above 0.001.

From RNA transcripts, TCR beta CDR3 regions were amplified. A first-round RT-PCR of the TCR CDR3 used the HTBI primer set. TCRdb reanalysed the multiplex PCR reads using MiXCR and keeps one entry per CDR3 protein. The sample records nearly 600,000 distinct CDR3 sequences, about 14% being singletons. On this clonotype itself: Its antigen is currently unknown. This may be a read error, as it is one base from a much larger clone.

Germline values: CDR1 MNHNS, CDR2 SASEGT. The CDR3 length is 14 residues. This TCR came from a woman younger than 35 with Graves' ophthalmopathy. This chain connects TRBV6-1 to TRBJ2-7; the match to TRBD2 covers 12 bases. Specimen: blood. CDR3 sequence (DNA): TGTTCCAGCTTAACTAGCGGGAGGTCGGGAGAGCAGTACTTC. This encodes CSSLTSGRSGEQYF.